Following are 18 T cell receptor beta chains from one sample sequenced in a study of CD8+ T cells in alopecia areata. Isolated RNA was reverse transcribed into cDNA used as the sequencing template. TCRdb's table, derived via immunoSEQ multiplex PCR, lists solely in-frame clones and lacks some. The sample lists 200,000 to 250,000 clones; around 57% were seen once. The treatment is: oral pan-JAK inhibitor, 5-10 mg twice daily. The specimen comprised CD4+ T cells sorted from blood, sampled at week 4, from a patient treated with tofacitinib. These receptors all come from a human donor with alopecia areata.

This clone was found a few times. The chain combines TRBV30 with TRBJ2-3; D gene uncertain. The length of the CDR3 is 11 residues. The germline gives CDR1 GTSNPN, CDR2 SVGIG (reference sequence). Trimming took off 3 bases at V and 6 bases at J, with 7 bases between the two ends. CDR3 coding DNA: TGTGCCTGGAGCCCTTCGGATACGCAGTATTTT. It is translated as CAWSPSDTQYF. The complete variable domain, with remaining parts taken from reference TRBV30 and TRBJ2-3, reads SQTIHQWPATLVQPVGSPLSLECTVEGTSNPNLYWYRQAAGRGLQLLFYSVGIGQISSEVPQNLSASRPQDRQFILSSKKLLLSDSGFYLCAWSPSDTQYFGPGTRLTVL.

The chain employs TRBV29-1 and TRBJ2-1, with a weak D call TRBD2 (7 bases). This CDR3 has 15 amino acids. V lost 4 bases to trimming and J lost 2 bases, with 15 bases between them. Germline lookup yields CDR1 SQVTM and CDR2 ANQGSEA. CDR3 region: CSVATWGGTYNEQFF. CDR3 sequence (DNA): TGCAGCGTTGCAACGTGGGGGGGCACCTACAATGAGCAGTTCTTC.

The chain recombines TRBV6-5 with TRBJ1-1; D may be TRBD1 (5 bases). The CDR3 extends over 12 amino acids. CDR1 is MNHEY and CDR2 is SVGAGI in the germline V gene. The V and J ends lost 7 bases and 2 bases respectively, with 8 bases between them. CDR3 residues: CASTGGNTEAFF. Here the CDR3 DNA reads TGTGCCAGCACCGGGGGAAACACTGAAGCTTTCTTT.

Turning to this clone: At one boundary the junction diverges from the germline segment, which might be a read error. V and J are TRBV5-1 and TRBJ2-6, with D possibly being TRBD2 (5 bases). CDR1 SGHRS and CDR2 YFSETQ come from the germline V gene. This CDR3 is built from 15 residues. The CDR3 region is CASSLSGSGSNVLTF. CDR3 DNA: TGCGCCAGCAGCCTGTCGGGGTCTGGGTCCAACGTCCTGACTTTC.

The chain is built from TRBV7-2 and TRBJ1-1, with TRBD1 matching 8 bases. The J segment lost 1 base and the V segment lost 6 bases, leaving 7 bases of the junction unmatched. This CDR3 has 15 residues. CDR1 SGHTA and CDR2 FQGNSA come from the germline V gene. CDR3 DNA: TGTGCCAGCAGTGTGACAGGGGCGAAGAACACTGAAGCTTTCTTT. This translates into CASSVTGAKNTEAFF.

V is TRBV12-5 and J is TRBJ2-1, with a tentative D call TRBD1 (5 bases). CDR1 is LGHNT and CDR2 is FRNRAP in the germline V gene. This CDR3 comprises 14 residues. Trimming removed 3 bases from V and 2 bases from J, with 8 bases in between. CDR3 DNA: TGTGCTAGTGGTTTAGGGGTTCCCTACAATGAGCAGTTCTTC. Amino acid sequence: CASGLGVPYNEQFF.

This rearrangement joins TRBV29-1 to TRBJ2-3; TRBD2 agrees at 8 bases. Per germline, CDR1 SQVTM and CDR2 ANQGSEA. CDR3 length: 12 amino acids. After removal of 7 bases from V and 6 bases from J, the junction contained 6 bases not matched to a gene. CDR3 protein: CSGLTSADTQYF. Here the CDR3 DNA reads TGCAGCGGCCTGACTAGCGCCGATACGCAGTATTTT.

A word on this clone: This sample also contains other DNA sequences that code for the same CDR3. CDR3 amino acids: CASSEQGNQPQHF. Here the CDR3 DNA reads TGTGCCAGCAGTGAACAGGGGAATCAGCCCCAGCATTTT. The J gene is TRBJ1-5, the V gene TRBV6-1, with D possibly matching TRBD1 (6 bases). Germline V gives CDR1 MNHNS, CDR2 SASEGT. V lost 2 bases, J lost 4 bases, and 6 bases lay in between. The length of the CDR3 is 13 residues.

Only one count was recorded for this clone. The chain recombines TRBV5-1 with TRBJ2-7; a weak D match, TRBD2 (6 bases). Trimming removed 2 bases from V and 2 bases from J, with 11 bases in between. The CDR3 loop spans 14 amino acids. Germline CDR1 reads SGHRS; CDR2 reads YFSETQ. The CDR3 sequence: CASSLPGDAYEQYF. The CDR3 DNA follows: TGCGCCAGCAGCTTACCGGGGGATGCCTACGAGCAGTACTTC.

This clone was picked up many times. This chain uses TRBV25-1 with TRBJ1-3; D may be TRBD1 (5 bases). Trimming took 2 bases from V and 7 from J, leaving 12 bases between them. The germline V gene has CDR1 MGHDK and CDR2 SYGVNS. The CDR3 covers 14 residues. CDR3 coding DNA: TGTGCCAGCAGTGAAAACACCCCAGGGAACACCATATATTTT. This sequence encodes CASSENTPGNTIYF.

V is TRBV29-1 and J is TRBJ2-5, with D uncertain. Germline loops: CDR1 SQVTM, CDR2 ANQGSEA. V was trimmed by 4 bases and J by 2 bases, leaving 17 bases between them. This CDR3 spans 15 amino acids. CDR3 sequence (DNA): TGCAGCGTTGTGTCTTGGGCTGAAGCTCAAGAGACCCAGTACTTC. It translates to CSVVSWAEAQETQYF.

V is TRBV15 and J is TRBJ1-2; D unresolved. The CDR3 consists of 15 residues. V lost 0 bases and J 4 bases, leaving 12 bases between the germline ends. CDR1 and CDR2 from the germline V gene are LNHNV and YYDKDF (reference sequence). CDR3 nucleotide sequence: TGTGCCACCAGCAGAGACTCCGGACGGAGCTATGGCTACACCTTC. As protein: CATSRDSGRSYGYTF.

The J gene is TRBJ2-2, the V gene TRBV11-2, with 7 positions matching TRBD1. Germline CDR1 is SGHAT and CDR2 is FQNNGV. The junction had 4 bases not matched to a gene; V was cut back by 5 bases and J by 1 base. This CDR3 comprises 15 residues. Here the CDR3 reads CASSTRTGNTGELFF. CDR3 nucleotides: TGTGCCAGCAGCACCCGGACAGGGAACACCGGGGAGCTGTTTTTT.

This clone was detected only a few times. The chain employs TRBV29-1 and TRBJ2-1; D is unclear. The germline gives CDR1 SQVTM, CDR2 ANQGSEA. The CDR3 runs to 12 residues. V lost 3 bases and J 7 bases, leaving 10 bases between the germline ends. The DNA for the CDR3 is TGCAGCGTTGAGATTAGAGTAAATGAGCAGTTCTTC. This encodes CSVEIRVNEQFF.

The chain is built from TRBV27 and TRBJ2-4; D not certain. The V gene lost 6 bases and the J gene lost 0 bases, with 6 bases spanning the gap. CDR1 is MNHEY, CDR2 SMNVEV, per germline (reference sequence). The CDR3 runs 13 residues. This CDR3 is CASRSGAKNIQYF. The CDR3 DNA sequence: TGTGCCAGCAGGTCAGGAGCCAAAAACATTCAGTACTTC.

This clone is a singleton in its sample. The V call is TRBV15, the J call TRBJ2-3; maybe TRBD1 (6 bases). The germline gives CDR1 LNHNV, CDR2 YYDKDF (reference sequence). The ends were cut back, 0 bases at V and 1 base at J, with 14 bases in the middle. The CDR3 totals 17 residues. DNA of the CDR3: TGTGCCACCAGCAGAGATGCCAGGGGTGATGGCACAGATACGCAGTATTTT. As protein: CATSRDARGDGTDTQYF. The full variable domain, its missing parts supplied by reference TRBV15 and TRBJ2-3, is DAMVIQNPRYQVTQFGKPVTLSCSQTLNHNVMYWYQQKSSQAPKLLFHYYDKDFNNEADTPDNFQSRRPNTSFCFLDIRSPGLGDTAMYLCATSRDARGDGTDTQYFGPGTRLTVL.

This clone was detected only a few times. The V call is TRBV29-1, the J call TRBJ2-3; 8 nucleotides align to TRBD2. Germline CDR1 is SQVTM and CDR2 is ANQGSEA. Trimming cost V 2 bases and J 1 base; bases outside gene matches: 8. This CDR3 has 16 residues. CDR3 in DNA: TGCAGCGTTGAAAAGGGACTAGTCGGGGGCACAGATACGCAGTATTTT. This translates into CSVEKGLVGGTDTQYF.

The gene calls are TRBV10-3 and TRBJ2-7; 12 nucleotides align to TRBD2. The V gene end was trimmed by 9 bases and the J gene end by 0 bases; junction bases not matched to a gene: 3. CDR1 is ENHRY, CDR2 SYGVKD, per germline. The length of the CDR3 is 14 residues. CDR3 region: CAIGLAGSSYEQYF. In DNA form, the CDR3 reads TGTGCCATTGGACTAGCGGGGTCCTCCTACGAGCAGTACTTC.